This T cell receptor beta chain stems from a study of cytomegalovirus exposure and HLA in healthy donors. This clone was found a few times. Its antigen is currently unknown. Study-wide findings and caveats: Common viral pathogens seemed, in a later analysis, to connect with several of the most significant clusters.

The PCR made use of 60 Vbeta and 13 Jbeta primers. Using immunoSEQ multiplex PCR, the repertoire was profiled, and TCRdb retains in-frame clones only, with some absent. Of more than 150,000 clones in the sample, around 80% are singletons; the top ten hold about 1.9%. This TCR was sampled from a woman in her twenties or thirties in good health and CMV-seronegative. Sequences were obtained from PBMCs.

The CDR3 DNA follows: TGTGCCAGCAGCTTTTCTGGAGCGAACACTGAAGCTTTCTTT. Amino acids: CASSFSGANTEAFF. The chain recombines TRBV7-8 with TRBJ1-1; D not certain. V was trimmed by 3 bases and J by 1 base, leaving 9 bases between them. This CDR3 comprises 14 residues. Germline CDR1 is SGHVS and CDR2 is FQNEAQ.